Listed here are 4 T cell receptor beta chains from one sample, sequenced in a study of cytomegalovirus exposure and HLA in healthy donors. The PCR was carried out with 60 Vbeta primers and 13 Jbeta primers. The protocol was immunoSEQ multiplex PCR, while the TCRdb copy is restricted to in-frame clones and leaves out a portion. The sample contains some 200,000 clones, 65% to 85% of which appear only once. Sequencing used PBMCs. These TCRs come from a man between 45 and 60 years old in good health and CMV-seronegative.

The chain employs TRBV5-4 and TRBJ2-1; 9 bases map to TRBD2. CDR3 size: 15 residues. The junction had 5 bases not matched to a gene; V was cut back by 3 bases and J by 4 bases. The germline CDR1 and CDR2 sequences are SGHNT and YYREEE (reference sequence). The CDR3 region is CASSSAGGHYNEQFF. As DNA, the CDR3 is TGTGCCAGCAGCTCAGCGGGAGGCCATTACAATGAGCAGTTCTTC.

The gene calls are TRBV7-2 and TRBJ1-5; possible D gene TRBD1, 6 bases. CDR3 length equals 13 residues. Trimming cost V 4 bases and J 9 bases, with 13 bases left between them. Per germline, CDR1 SGHTA and CDR2 FQGNSA. CDR3 sequence reads: CASSYTGKGPQHF. CDR3 in DNA: TGTGCCAGCAGCTATACAGGGAAAGGGCCCCAGCATTTT.

The chain combines TRBV14 with TRBJ2-1; TRBD2 matches 15 bases. Looked up from germline, CDR1 is SGHDN and CDR2 is FVKESK. Germline trimming cut 5 bases from V and 7 bases from J; bases unmatched to any gene: 3. CDR3 size: 15 residues. The CDR3 loop reads CASSKGLAGGNEQFF. The CDR3, as DNA: TGTGCCAGCAGCAAGGGACTAGCGGGAGGTAATGAGCAGTTCTTC.

In its sample, this clone was seen once. The V gene is TRBV5-4, the J gene TRBJ1-2; D is undetermined. CDR3 length: 16 residues. Deletions cut 4 bases from V and 4 bases from J, with 20 bases between. Germline assignment: CDR1 SGHNT and CDR2 YYREEE (reference sequence). CDR3 amino acids: CASSRILEPNPYGYTF. Here the CDR3 DNA reads TGTGCCAGCAGCCGCATCTTGGAGCCGAATCCCTATGGCTACACCTTC.